Below, 27 T cell receptor beta chains from the same sample are listed, as sequenced in a study of response to subunit inactivated influenza vaccine. TCRdb fed the RT-PCR reads into MiXCR, producing one record per CDR3 protein. The table includes hundreds of thousands of distinct CDR3 sequences, roughly a fifth detected once. Specimen: PBMCs from blood, collected about 19 months after vaccination. These receptors originate from a man aged 45-69 years who received an inactivated influenza vaccine.

This clonotype was seen ten or more times. J is TRBJ1-5 and V is TRBV20-1; D may be TRBD1 (6 bases). The V gene's germline CDR1 is DFQATT and CDR2 SNEGSKA (reference sequence). The CDR3 has 15 residues. Trimming pared 3 bases from V and 7 bases from J, leaving 19 bases between. Here the CDR3 DNA reads TGCAGTGCTAGCAGACTCATTGGGGGCCACCAGCCCCAGCATTTT. This gives the protein CSASRLIGGHQPQHF.

There are many counts of this clonotype. The chain joins TRBV19 to TRBJ1-5, with D perhaps TRBD1 (6 bases). The CDR3 consists of 14 residues. V lost 2 bases to trimming and J lost 5 bases, with 10 bases between them. Germline CDR1 and CDR2: LNHDA and SQIVND (reference sequence). CDR3 in amino acids: CASSIRGADQPQHF. The DNA for the CDR3 is TGTGCCAGTAGTATAAGGGGGGCGGATCAGCCCCAGCATTTT.

This chain joins TRBV4-3 and TRBJ2-7; possibly TRBD1 for D (6 bases). With 0 bases removed from V and 0 bases from J, the gap between germline ends came to 12 bases. This CDR3 is 16 amino acids long. Germline lookup yields CDR1 LGHNA and CDR2 YSLEER. The CDR3 region has the DNA TGCGCCAGCAGCCAAGAAGCAGGGGCCTTCTCCTACGAGCAGTACTTC. Residues: CASSQEAGAFSYEQYF.

This chain connects TRBV6-2 or TRBV6-3 to TRBJ1-5; 9 bases agree with TRBD1. Germline CDR1 reads MNHEY; CDR2 reads SVGEGT. This CDR3 is built from 14 residues. V lost 5 bases, J lost 5 bases, and 4 bases stayed unmatched. CDR3 loop: CASSTGQGYQPQHF. The CDR3 DNA reads as TGTGCCAGCAGTACGGGACAGGGATATCAGCCCCAGCATTTT.

The genes are TRBV20-1 and TRBJ2-7; the D is unclear. Germline CDR1 DFQATT, CDR2 SNEGSKA (reference sequence). The V end lost 0 bases, the J end lost 3 bases, and 9 bases lay between the germline ends. The CDR3 has 13 amino acids. The CDR3 is CSARDWRNYEQYF. In DNA, the CDR3 is TGCAGTGCTAGAGATTGGCGGAACTACGAGCAGTACTTC.

This clonotype showed up just a few times. The chain employs TRBV4-3 and TRBJ2-3; D gene ambiguous. Trimming took off 3 bases at V and 0 bases at J, with 13 bases between the two ends. Germline CDR1 reads LGHNA; CDR2 reads YSLEER. This CDR3 has 16 residues. The CDR3 sequence is CASSHTAWGSTDTQYF. CDR3 coding DNA: TGCGCCAGCAGCCACACTGCTTGGGGTAGCACAGATACGCAGTATTTT.

The chain employs TRBV15 and TRBJ1-4; D not resolved. V gave up 3 bases and J gave up 5 bases, with 16 bases separating them. The V gene's germline CDR1 is LNHNV and CDR2 YYDKDF (reference sequence). This CDR3 comprises 16 residues. The CDR3 protein is CATSRDPGFANEKLFF. CDR3 nucleotide sequence: TGTGCCACCAGCAGGGATCCAGGCTTCGCCAATGAAAAACTGTTTTTT.

This clonotype was seen a handful of times. The rearrangement joins TRBV4-2 to TRBJ1-6; possible D gene TRBD1, 6 bases. The CDR3 loop spans 17 amino acids. From germline, CDR1 is LGHNA and CDR2 YNFKEQ. V was shortened by 1 base and J by 1 base, with 11 bases between the two germline ends. The CDR3 region is CASSQGVGASYNSPLHF. DNA of the CDR3: TGTGCCAGCAGCCAAGGGGTGGGGGCTTCCTATAATTCACCCCTCCACTTT.

J is TRBJ1-1 and V is TRBV6-2 or TRBV6-3; D uncertain. The CDR3 totals 13 residues. Trimming took off 6 bases at V and 0 bases at J, with 8 bases between the two ends. Germline lookup yields CDR1 MNHEY and CDR2 SVGEGT. CDR3 in amino acids: CASRAQLNTEAFF. The CDR3 DNA is TGTGCCAGCAGGGCACAGTTGAACACTGAAGCTTTCTTT.

The V call is TRBV11-2, the J call TRBJ2-3, with D possibly TRBD1 on 6 matching bases. This CDR3 has 14 amino acids. Trimming took off 0 bases at V and 4 bases at J, with 8 bases between the two ends. Germline V lookup: CDR1 SGHAT, CDR2 FQNNGV. Here the CDR3 DNA reads TGTGCCAGCAGCTTAGATTCAGGGGCAGATACGCAGTATTTT. Protein product: CASSLDSGADTQYF.

This clonotype appeared a few times. The chain recombines TRBV15 with TRBJ1-5; no firm D call. This CDR3 is 15 amino acids long. Trimming took 0 bases from V and 3 from J, leaving 9 bases between them. Germline CDR1 reads LNHNV; CDR2 reads YYDKDF (reference sequence). The CDR3 protein is CATSRDRSFNQPQHF. In DNA form, the CDR3 reads TGTGCCACCAGCAGAGATCGCAGTTTCAATCAGCCCCAGCATTTT.

This rearrangement joins TRBV28 to TRBJ2-1; TRBD2 matches 9 bases. The CDR3 is 15 residues long. Per the germline V gene, CDR1 is MDHEN and CDR2 is SYDVKM. The V segment lost 7 bases and the J segment 9 bases; nucleotides outside the gene matches: 13. CDR3 DNA sequence: TGTGCCAGCATTACGGCTAGCGGGGATCGTGGTGAGCAGTTCTTC. It codes for CASITASGDRGEQFF. The full variable domain, rest sourced from reference TRBV28 and TRBJ2-1, is DVKVTQSSRYLVKRTGEKVFLECVQDMDHENMFWYRQDPGLGLRLIYFSYDVKMKEKGDIPEGYSVSREKKERFSLILESASTNQTSMYLCASITASGDRGEQFFGPGTRLTVL.

CDR3 bases: TGTGCCAGTAGTATTCCAGGGAGTCCTTACAATGAGCAGTTCTTC. Its protein is CASSIPGSPYNEQFF. The chain is built from TRBV19 and TRBJ2-1, with D perhaps assigned TRBD1 or TRBD2 (5 bases each). V was clipped by 3 bases and J by 4 bases, with 13 bases between them. Germline CDR1 is LNHDA and CDR2 is SQIVND (reference sequence). The CDR3 extends over 15 amino acids.

The V call is TRBV11-2, the J call TRBJ2-7; D gene uncertain. The CDR3 totals 15 residues. Trimming took off 1 base at V and 0 bases at J, with 10 bases between the two ends. From germline, CDR1 is SGHAT and CDR2 FQNNGV. The CDR3 here is CASSLGGINSYEQYF. The DNA of the CDR3 is TGTGCCAGCAGCTTAGGGGGTATAAACTCCTACGAGCAGTACTTC.

On this clonotype itself: A clone one base away is much larger, so this may be a read error. The genes are TRBV7-9 and TRBJ2-3; possible D gene TRBD2, 6 bases. Germline V gene sequence: CDR1 SEHNR, CDR2 FQNEAQ (reference sequence). The CDR3 runs to 15 residues. This CDR3 reads CASSPVTGSTDKQYF. Here the CDR3 DNA reads TGTGCCAGCAGCCCGGTAACCGGGAGCACAGATAAGCAGTATTTT.

The CDR3 here is CATQARGYTEAFF. CDR3 DNA sequence: TGTGCCACCCAGGCAAGGGGGTACACTGAAGCTTTCTTT. The V call is TRBV24-1, the J call TRBJ1-1; a possible D gene is TRBD1 (6 bases). The CDR3 is 13 amino acids. Trimming left V 9 bases short and J 3 bases short, with 13 bases between. Germline V gene data show CDR1 as KGHDR and CDR2 as SFDVKD.

This chain links TRBV20-1 with TRBJ2-7; 7 bases are shared with TRBD1. This CDR3 has 15 amino acids. Trimming removed 0 bases from V and 3 bases from J; junction bases left unmatched: 8. Germline V gives CDR1 DFQATT, CDR2 SNEGSKA (reference sequence). Here the CDR3 reads CSARDHRGQNYEQYF. In DNA, the CDR3 is TGCAGTGCTAGAGATCATAGGGGACAGAACTACGAGCAGTACTTC.

This chain uses TRBV20-1 with TRBJ2-6; maybe TRBD2 (5 bases). Germline V lookup: CDR1 DFQATT, CDR2 SNEGSKA (reference sequence). This CDR3 contains 16 residues. Trimming removed 0 bases from V and 1 base from J, with 10 bases in between. The CDR3 DNA follows: TGCAGTGCTAGAGATACGGGAAGATCTGGGGCCAACGTCCTGACTTTC. The encoded protein is CSARDTGRSGANVLTF.

This clonotype was seen a handful of times. The chain recombines TRBV6-1 with TRBJ1-3; D might be TRBD1 (6 bases). CDR1 is MNHNS and CDR2 is SASEGT in the germline V gene. This CDR3 contains 14 residues. The ends were cut back, 8 bases at V and 7 bases at J, with 18 bases in the middle. The CDR3 DNA is TGTGCCAGCTCCGAACAGGGCGGTACTAACACCATATATTTT. This codes for CASSEQGGTNTIYF.

The chain has TRBV10-3 and TRBJ1-5; D gene ambiguous. Trimming left V 1 base short and J 0 bases short, with 10 bases between. The germline gives CDR1 ENHRY, CDR2 SYGVKD. This CDR3 is built from 16 residues. CDR3 in DNA: TGTGCCATCAGTGAGTTGGGAGGGATTAGCAATCAGCCCCAGCATTTT. As protein: CAISELGGISNQPQHF.

This clonotype was seen many times. This chain connects TRBV29-1 to TRBJ1-4; D is undetermined. CDR1 is SQVTM, CDR2 ANQGSEA, per germline. The CDR3 spans 13 residues. V lost 2 bases and J lost 12, with 16 bases in between. The CDR3 loop reads CSVERAPEGQLFF. Written as DNA, the CDR3 is TGCAGCGTTGAAAGGGCCCCCGAAGGGCAACTGTTTTTT. Together with reference TRBV29-1 and TRBJ1-4, the CDR3 gives the full variable domain: SAVISQKPSRDICQRGTSLTIQCQVDSQVTMMFWYRQQPGQSLTLIATANQGSEATYESGFVIDKFPISRPNLTFSTLTVSNMSPEDSSIYLCSVERAPEGQLFFGSGTQLSVL.

The J gene is TRBJ1-5, the V gene TRBV7-2; perhaps TRBD1 as D (5 bases). Germline V lookup: CDR1 SGHTA, CDR2 FQGNSA. The V end lost 4 bases, the J end lost 6 bases, and 19 bases lay between the germline ends. The CDR3 sequence is 16 residues long. CDR3 DNA sequence: TGTGCCAGCAGCTCCCTCGGCAGGGAATCAAGTCAGCCCCAGCATTTT. It is translated as CASSSLGRESSQPQHF.

V is TRBV29-1 and J is TRBJ2-1; 7 positions match TRBD2. Germline lookup yields CDR1 SQVTM and CDR2 ANQGSEA. The CDR3 has 15 amino acids. V shed 2 bases and J 0 bases; nucleotides not matched to a gene: 4. The CDR3 here is CSVESRTSSYNEQFF. The DNA for the CDR3 is TGCAGCGTTGAATCCCGGACTAGCTCCTACAATGAGCAGTTCTTC.

A few counts support this clonotype. The V call is TRBV6-2 or TRBV6-3, the J call TRBJ1-2, with 7 bases fitting TRBD1. CDR3 length: 13 amino acids. Germline V gene data show CDR1 as MNHEY and CDR2 as SVGEGT. J gave up 3 bases and V 6 bases, and 4 bases lay outside the gene matches. The CDR3 loop is CASRDRTDYGYTF. In nucleotides, the CDR3 is TGTGCCAGCAGGGACAGGACAGACTATGGCTACACCTTC.

V usage is TRBV5-1 and J usage is TRBJ1-5; D is perhaps TRBD1 (5 bases). V was cut by 0 bases and J by 6 bases, with 13 bases left in between. From germline, CDR1 is SGHRS and CDR2 YFSETQ. The CDR3 totals 15 residues. CDR3 coding DNA: TGCGCCAGCAGCTTGGGGGGGGATCCCAGTCAGCCCCAGCATTTT. Encoded protein: CASSLGGDPSQPQHF. Filled out from reference TRBV5-1 and TRBJ1-5, the complete variable domain reads KAGVTQTPRYLIKTRGQQVTLSCSPISGHRSVSWYQQTPGQGLQFLFEYFSETQRNKGNFPGRFSGRQFSNSRSEMNVSTLELGDSALYLCASSLGGDPSQPQHFGDGTRLSIL.

The chain recombines TRBV30 with TRBJ1-4; 10 bases are shared with TRBD1. CDR3 length equals 13 residues. CDR1 is GTSNPN and CDR2 is SVGIG in the germline V gene (reference sequence). Trimming removed 5 bases from V and 8 bases from J; junction bases left unmatched: 5. The CDR3: CAWGTGVNEKLFF. CDR3 nucleotides: TGTGCCTGGGGGACAGGGGTTAACGAAAAACTGTTTTTT.

This chain joins TRBV7-2 and TRBJ2-7; D is perhaps TRBD1 (5 bases). The germline gives CDR1 SGHTA, CDR2 FQGNSA. The CDR3 totals 15 residues. V dropped 6 bases and J dropped 0 bases, with 15 bases sitting between them. In DNA form, the CDR3 reads TGTGCCAGCAGACCTGACAGCCGCCTCTCCTACGAGCAGTACTTC. Translating it yields CASRPDSRLSYEQYF.